A single T cell receptor beta chain is shown here with its context. What it binds is unknown. Sequencing was performed with immunoSEQ multiplex PCR; in TCRdb, only in-frame clones are kept and a portion is missing. The table lists about 2.4 million clones, over 85% of them singletons, with around 0.14% in the top ten. This record comes from a study of shared clonotypes between healthy human individuals. Looked up from germline, CDR1 is SGHRS and CDR2 is YFSETQ. This CDR3 is 17 amino acids long. Trimming pared 0 bases from V and 3 bases from J, leaving 17 bases between. Study-level results: Four donors held about 5% of naive CD4 clonotypes in common. Generation of non-shared clonotypes was less probable than generation of clonotypes shared by all four donors.

The chain joins TRBV5-1 to TRBJ2-3; tentatively, D is TRBD2 (6 bases). The material sequenced was naive CD4+ T cells sorted from blood. Subset of the sample: CD45RA+ positively selected. The receptor was isolated from a man aged 18 to 35 in good health. CDR3 region: CASSLGGGAHGTDTQYF. Here the CDR3 DNA reads TGCGCCAGCAGCTTGGGAGGAGGGGCCCACGGGACAGATACGCAGTATTTT. The whole variable domain, filled in from reference TRBV5-1 and TRBJ2-3, reads KAGVTQTPRYLIKTRGQQVTLSCSPISGHRSVSWYQQTPGQGLQFLFEYFSETQRNKGNFPGRFSGRQFSNSRSEMNVSTLELGDSALYLCASSLGGGAHGTDTQYFGPGTRLTVL.